This T cell receptor beta chain was recovered during a study of blood T cell repertoires in COVID-19. Study background: There were acute and convalescent COVID-19 samples, and they came from the United States, Italy and Spain. T cells, B-cell-depleted T cells, or PBMCs supplied cDNA or gDNA.

Authors' processing steps: Reference gene primer amplification gave nucleated cell count estimates. Using immunoSEQ multiplex PCR, the repertoire was profiled, and TCRdb retains in-frame clones only, with some absent. Clonal size and the V and J genes are those of that table, whereas D and trimming came from the DNA. The table includes about 170,000 clones, 60% to 85% detected once. Germline loops: CDR1 MNHEY, CDR2 SMNVEV (reference sequence). The CDR3 contains 11 residues. Between the trimmed V and J ends, which lost 5 bases and 14 bases, there was a span of 10 bases. The chain combines TRBV27 with TRBJ1-6; D gene uncertain. Sequenced sample: peripheral blood. The clonotype was recovered from a man between 65 and 85 years old with acute or convalescent COVID-19. CDR3 region: CASSGGVALHF. The CDR3 region has the DNA TGTGCCAGCAGTGGAGGAGTTGCCCTCCACTTT.